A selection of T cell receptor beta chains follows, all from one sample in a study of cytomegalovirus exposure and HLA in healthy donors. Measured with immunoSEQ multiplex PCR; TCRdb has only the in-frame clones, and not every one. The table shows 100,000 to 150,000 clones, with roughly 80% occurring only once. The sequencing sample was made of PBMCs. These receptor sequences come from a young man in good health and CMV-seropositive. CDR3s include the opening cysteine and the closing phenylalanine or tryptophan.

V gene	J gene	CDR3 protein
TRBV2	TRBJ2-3	CASTRETDTQYF
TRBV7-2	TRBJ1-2	CASSLEQGAVYGYTF
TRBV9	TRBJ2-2	CASSDRESAGELFF
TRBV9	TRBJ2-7	CASSPSRGSYEQYF
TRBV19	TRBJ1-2	CASSPLGQSNYGYTF
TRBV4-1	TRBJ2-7	CASSQDAGGVAQTYEQYF
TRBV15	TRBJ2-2	CATSYLWTGAMNTGELFF
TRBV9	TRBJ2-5	CASSDGTGGAGETQYF
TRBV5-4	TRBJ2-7	CASSQGRLARDEQYF
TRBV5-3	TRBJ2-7	CARSPCTRGLAGGKRSFYEQYF
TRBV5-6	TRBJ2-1	CASKGASDINEQFF
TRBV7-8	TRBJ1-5	CASSLLSGGGQPQHF
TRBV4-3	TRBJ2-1	CASSLAQLAGGNEQFF
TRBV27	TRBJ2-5	CASSLTNRGPYATTQYF
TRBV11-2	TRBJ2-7	CASSPRTSGSYEQYF
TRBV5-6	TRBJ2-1	CASSLEHNEQFF
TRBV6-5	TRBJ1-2	CASSQTVGGYGYTF
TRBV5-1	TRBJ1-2	CASSLAAAANYGYTF
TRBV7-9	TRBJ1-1	CASSLGWGAEAFF
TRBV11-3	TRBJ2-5	CASSGWQGEETQYF
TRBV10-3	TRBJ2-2	CATDARERNTGELFF
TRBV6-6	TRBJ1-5	CASSYRGDPSNQPQHF
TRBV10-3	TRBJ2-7	CAIRRDRAWEQYF
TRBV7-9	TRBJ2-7	CASNIGGGTYEQYF
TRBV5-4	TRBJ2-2	CASSLERGELFF
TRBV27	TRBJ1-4	CASATQGSEKLFF
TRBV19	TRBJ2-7	CASSILLAGYYEQYF
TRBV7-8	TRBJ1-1	CASSLRQGVNTEAFF
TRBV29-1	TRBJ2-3	CSVSALVSHIMYF
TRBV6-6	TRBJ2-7	CASRIQGGDEQYF
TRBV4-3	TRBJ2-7	CASSRAGTSGRLDEQYF
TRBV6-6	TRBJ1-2	CASSHTGQGYGYTF
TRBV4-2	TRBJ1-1	CASSQAGGRDTEAFF
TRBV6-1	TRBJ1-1	CASSGQSAFF
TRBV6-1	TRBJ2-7	CASSAQGLPSYEQYF